This entry is about one TCR beta chain. Its antigen is unknown. Germline V lookup: CDR1 SGHRS, CDR2 YFSETQ. Trimming removed 0 bases at V and 3 bases at J, with 6 bases between. The CDR3 runs 14 residues. TCRdb re-called the 5' RACE reads through MiXCR, storing one row per CDR3 protein. The profile shows 300,000 to 400,000 distinct CDR3 sequences, about a sixth of them singletons. The data belong to a study of T-cell memory formation after mild COVID-19. Study overall: TCR clusters were mostly donor specific. General observations from the study: Some clones that responded were present in memory (sampled pre-infection), which suggests cross-reactive memory joined. CD4/CD8 balance held among clones contracting day 15 to 85, and later expanders leaned CD4+. Clones which contracted sat mainly in CM and EM if CD4+, and in EMRA if CD8+.

The chain links TRBV5-1 to TRBJ2-2; D call uncertain. This TCR was recovered from a man between 18 and 35 years old who had mild COVID-19 (a few samples of this study predate the infection). Cell type and time point are not known. The sequenced material came from PBMCs or a T cell subset sorted from them (not recorded which). The CDR3 bases are TGCGCCAGCAGCTTGGTCTTAGACACCGGGGAGCTGTTTTTT. Its protein is CASSLVLDTGELFF.